This T cell receptor beta chain emerged from a study of radiation and T cells in renal cell carcinoma. The protocol was immunoSEQ multiplex PCR, while the TCRdb copy is restricted to in-frame clones and leaves out a portion. The table has about 78,000 clones, roughly nine tenths seen once. As for time point: blood 4 weeks post-SBRT, at nephrectomy. Indicated treatment: 15 Gy SBRT to primary tumor, nephrectomy 4 weeks later. Nephrectomy followed 15 Gy stereotactic body radiation by 4 weeks. After SBRT, blood was collected at 2 and 4 weeks, plus baseline. Clear cell pathology was present in this patient's renal cell carcinoma. This clone occurred a few times. Its antigen is unknown. Trimming stripped 4 bases from V and 3 bases from J, with 4 bases between. Germline CDR1 SGDLS, CDR2 YYNGEE. The CDR3 is 11 residues long. Whole-study findings and limits: Top tumor clonotypes rose in blood 2 weeks post-radiation, then contracted.

This chain joins TRBV9 and TRBJ1-1; D is uncertain. The sample was blood, taken from a patient whose treatment included radiotherapy and nephrectomy. The receptor was derived from a woman between 65 and 79 years old with renal cell carcinoma. CDR3 DNA sequence: TGTGCCAGCAGCCGGGACACTGAAGCTTTCTTT. Amino acids: CASSRDTEAFF.